This section outlines one TCR beta chain sequence together with its context. Trimming cost V 5 bases and J 2 bases; bases outside gene matches: 3. Germline V CDR1 and CDR2: SGHVS, FQNEAQ. The CDR3 consists of 15 residues. This entry belongs to a study of blood T cell repertoires in COVID-19. Study-level information: The cDNA or gDNA used as material had been derived from T cells, B-cell-depleted T cells, or PBMCs.

Clones were read by immunoSEQ multiplex PCR, and TCRdb kept only the in-frame ones, dropping some. The sample lists approximately 88,000 clones, roughly 82% occurring once. The clonotype originates from a woman at least 80 years old with active or convalescent COVID-19. The specimen sequenced was peripheral blood. This chain joins TRBV7-8 and TRBJ1-2, with 12 bases lining up with TRBD1. CDR3 sequence (DNA): TGTGCCAGCAGCCCGGGGACAGGGGGCAACTATGGCTACACCTTC. This sequence encodes CASSPGTGGNYGYTF.